The table lists the clone carrying this T cell receptor (beta chain) with a count of one. The CDR3 totals 13 residues. Trimming pared 4 bases from V and 2 bases from J, leaving 9 bases between. Germline CDR1 reads LGHNA; CDR2 reads YSLEER. Using immunoSEQ multiplex PCR, the repertoire was profiled, and TCRdb retains in-frame clones only, with some absent. The data contain some 200,000 clones, around 75% of them singletons. The data originate from a study of cytotoxic CD8 clonotypes in ibrutinib-treated CLL. This chain joins TRBV4-3 and TRBJ2-7; no clear D. This TCR was sampled from a human donor with chronic lymphocytic leukemia. The sequencing used PBMCs, collected after 12 months of ibrutinib treatment. The CDR3 sequence is CASSPDTAYEQYF. As DNA, the CDR3 is TGCGCCAGCAGCCCCGACACGGCCTACGAGCAGTACTTC.